These T cell receptor beta chains were read from a single sample in a study of CD8 T cell repertoires and HIV-1 epitope variants. Libraries were prepared by immunoSEQ multiplex PCR; TCRdb keeps only in-frame clonotypes and omits some of them. The sample yields some 100,000 clones, over 70% seen once. The sequencing input was uncultured baseline CD8+ T cells from peripheral blood mononuclear cells (PBMCs). These receptors came from a male donor with HIV. CDR3s include the opening cysteine and the closing phenylalanine or tryptophan. D genes are given only for firm matches. For some rows the clone size is stated as once, few or many, or as a class when expanded; others skip it.

TRBD1,NA,TRBV5-1,TRBJ2-1,TGCGCCAGCAGCCAATTAGGACAGGGGTCCTACAATGAGCAGTTCTTC,CASSQLGQGSYNEQFF
NA,NA,TRBV27,TRBJ2-1,TGTGCCAGCAGTCCGACTTTTCGGAATGAGCAGTTCTTC,CASSPTFRNEQFF
NA,NA,TRBV6-5,TRBJ2-6,TGTGCCAGCAGTTTTGCCCCCCCCTCTGGGGCCAACGTCCTGACTTTC,CASSFAPPSGANVLTF
NA,NA,TRBV5-4,TRBJ2-1,TGTGCCAGCAGCCCCGGCCTTCGCGGGTCCTACAATGAGCAGTTCTTC,CASSPGLRGSYNEQFF
TRBD1,NA,TRBV7-9,TRBJ1-4,TGTGCCAGCAGCCCCGCCGACAGGGGGCAAAATGAAAAACTGTTTTTT,CASSPADRGQNEKLFF
TRBD2,few,TRBV15,TRBJ2-1,TGTGCCACCAGCAGAGATCTAGCGGGAAGGAATGAGCAGTTCTTC,CATSRDLAGRNEQFF
NA,NA,TRBV14,TRBJ2-6,TGTGCCAGCAGCCAAGTAGTGGTCTCTGGGGCCAACGTCCTGACTTTC,CASSQVVVSGANVLTF
TRBD1,NA,TRBV9,TRBJ2-7,TGTGCCAGCAGCGCGACCGGGACAGGGGGTAGGGAGCAGTACTTC,CASSATGTGGREQYF
TRBD2,NA,TRBV5-1,TRBJ2-7,TGCGCCAGCAGCTCGGTGGGGACTACCTCCTACGAGCAGTACTTC,CASSSVGTTSYEQYF
TRBD1,NA,TRBV15,TRBJ2-6,TGTGCCACCAGCAGAGAAGCAGGGGGCGTTGCTGGGGCCAACGTCCTGACTTTC,CATSREAGGVAGANVLTF
NA,once,TRBV9,TRBJ2-7,TGTGCCAGCAGCGCCCGACAGGATTTCAGCTCCTACGAGCAGTACTTC,CASSARQDFSSYEQYF
TRBD1,NA,TRBV25-1,TRBJ2-7,TGTGCCAGCAGTGATCGGGACAGTACCTACGAGCAGTACTTC,CASSDRDSTYEQYF
NA,NA,TRBV7-9,TRBJ2-1,TGTGCCAGCAGCTTACAAAGGGACGAGCAGTTCTTC,CASSLQRDEQFF
NA,NA,TRBV7-7,TRBJ2-3,TGTGCTAGCAGCTTAAATGCGGGAGATACGCAGTATTTT,CASSLNAGDTQYF
TRBD2,NA,TRBV11-2,TRBJ2-5,TGTGCCAGCACCCGACTAGCGGGAGGGGAGACCCAGTACTTC,CASTRLAGGETQYF
NA,NA,TRBV19,TRBJ2-7,TGTGCCAGTAGTTTGCCGATGGCAGGGGGGCTGCAGTACTTC,CASSLPMAGGLQYF
TRBD2,NA,TRBV19,TRBJ2-7,TGTGCCAGTAGTATAGTAGCGGGGGAAACCTACGAGCAGTACTTC,CASSIVAGETYEQYF
TRBD1,NA,TRBV6-1,TRBJ2-7,TGTGCCAGCAGTTTACAGACAGGGCGCAACTACGAGCAGTACTTC,CASSLQTGRNYEQYF